Listed here are 17 T cell receptor beta chains from one sample, sequenced in a study of CD8 T cells in acute hepatitis C reinfection. Whole-study findings and limits: Overrepresentation in the naive pool did not explain the preferential TRBV04 and TRBV06 usage seen in all groups.

This table comes from immunoSEQ multiplex PCR, and its TCRdb copy is limited to in-frame clones, with some not included. The sample gives under 3,000 clones, roughly two thirds of which show up once; 10% to 13% is in the top ten. The sample's time point: at least 347 days after estimated infection, following spontaneous clearance. Sequencing of hepatitis C virus-specific cells was done ex vivo rather than after in vitro expansion. The input for sequencing was HCV NS3-1073 tetramer-sorted CD8+ T cells from PBMCs, taken at follow-up. Every receptor here comes from a man aged 35 to 55 who spontaneously cleared hepatitis C infection.

The genes are TRBV7-2 and TRBJ2-1; 9 nucleotides agree with TRBD2. CDR1 and CDR2 from the germline V gene are SGHTA and FQGNSA. This CDR3 has 17 amino acids. Trimming took 1 base from V and 8 from J; bases not matched to a gene: 12. This CDR3 is CASSLGFSGGIHDEQFF. The CDR3 DNA is TGTGCCAGCAGCTTAGGGTTTAGCGGGGGAATCCACGATGAGCAGTTCTTC.

The genes are TRBV29-1 and TRBJ2-3; TRBD2 aligns across 7 bases. The CDR3 has 13 residues. With 3 bases clipped from V and 11 bases from J, the junction kept 11 bases outside the gene matches. Germline loops: CDR1 SQVTM, CDR2 ANQGSEA. Here the CDR3 reads CSVEGGSGVRQYF. Written as DNA, the CDR3 is TGCAGCGTTGAGGGCGGGAGCGGGGTAAGGCAGTATTTT.

The chain combines TRBV6-6 with TRBJ2-1, with D possibly being TRBD1 (6 bases). V was cut by 8 bases and J by 10 bases, with 15 bases left in between. The CDR3 sequence is 12 residues long. The germline CDR1 and CDR2 sequences are MNHNY and SVGAGI (reference sequence). CDR3 bases: TGTGCCAGCGAACAGGGAACGACCGAGCAGTTCTTC. Translating gives CASEQGTTEQFF.

This clone showed up just once. This chain joins TRBV5-1 and TRBJ1-1; D gene ambiguous. This CDR3 has 15 amino acids. The V end lost 4 bases, the J end lost 2 bases, and 15 bases lay between the germline ends. Germline CDR1 and CDR2: SGHRS and YFSETQ. As DNA, the CDR3 is TGCGCCAGCAGCCCGGATGGGCAACTCAACACTGAAGCTTTCTTT. Protein: CASSPDGQLNTEAFF.

This clone was observed a few times. This chain links TRBV7-3 with TRBJ2-5; 7 bases match TRBD1. CDR3 length equals 14 residues. The V gene's germline CDR1 is SGHTA and CDR2 FQGTGA. The trim removed 5 bases at V and 1 base at J, leaving 4 bases unmatched. In DNA form, the CDR3 reads TGTGCCAGCAGCCCAGGGACAGTCCAAGAGACCCAGTACTTC. This codes for CASSPGTVQETQYF.

CDR3 DNA sequence: TGCGCCAGCAGCCCAGAAGGGGCAGGGGGCTACGAGCAGTACTTC. It translates to CASSPEGAGGYEQYF. The rearrangement links TRBV4-1 to TRBJ2-7; 7 nucleotides line up with TRBD1. V lost 4 bases and J lost 3; bases outside the gene matches: 9. CDR3 length: 15 residues. CDR1 and CDR2 from the germline V gene are MGHRA and YSYEKL.

V gene TRBV7-9 combines with J gene TRBJ2-3; D possibly matches TRBD1 or TRBD2 (5 bases each). This CDR3 is built from 16 residues. The germline CDR1 and CDR2 sequences are SEHNR and FQNEAQ (reference sequence). Trimming took 4 bases from V and 2 from J, leaving 16 bases between them. The DNA for the CDR3 is TGTGCCAGCAGCTCGCCGTCCCGGGACGCCACAGATACGCAGTATTTT. This sequence encodes CASSSPSRDATDTQYF. Complete variable domain (other parts from reference TRBV7-9 and TRBJ2-3): DTGVSQNPRHKITKRGQNVTFRCDPISEHNRLYWYRQTLGQGPEFLTYFQNEAQLEKSRLLSDRFSAERPKGSFSTLEIQRTEQGDSAMYLCASSSPSRDATDTQYFGPGTRLTVL.

The chain combines TRBV9 with TRBJ2-1; D may match TRBD1 or TRBD2 (5 bases each). The CDR3 is 14 residues long. Germline CDR1 reads SGDLS; CDR2 reads YYNGEE. V was pared by 0 bases and J by 5 bases, with 9 bases between. The CDR3 DNA follows: TGTGCCAGCAGCGTAGCGGGGACCCACAATGAGCAGTTCTTC. This gives the protein CASSVAGTHNEQFF.

The rearrangement links TRBV2 to TRBJ1-6; 7 bases map to TRBD1. V dropped 3 bases and J dropped 11; count of bases not matched to a gene: 4. The CDR3 loop spans 13 amino acids. Germline CDR1 and CDR2: SNHLY and FYNNEI. The CDR3 DNA reads TGTGCCAGCAGTGACTACAGGGGACCACCCCTCCACTTT. It is translated as CASSDYRGPPLHF.

The chain carries TRBV10-3 and TRBJ1-5; D not resolved. This CDR3 has 15 amino acids. From germline, CDR1 is ENHRY and CDR2 SYGVKD. The V end was cut by 2 bases, the J end by 0 bases, with 8 bases between. CDR3 in DNA: TGTGCCATCAGTGAGGGCAGGAATAGCAATCAGCCCCAGCATTTT. It yields the protein CAISEGRNSNQPQHF.

Judged by abundance, this clone is large. The rearrangement uses TRBV4-2 and TRBJ2-7; the D gene is possibly TRBD2 (5 bases). CDR1 is LGHNA and CDR2 is YNFKEQ in the germline V gene. With 0 bases removed from V and 6 bases from J, the gap between germline ends came to 15 bases. The CDR3 has 15 amino acids. Here the CDR3 DNA reads TGTGCCAGCAGCCAAGAAAACGGGAAGTGGGGCGAGCAGTACTTC. This encodes CASSQENGKWGEQYF.

V usage is TRBV9 and J usage is TRBJ2-5, with a possible D match to TRBD2 (5 bases). Trimming took off 4 bases at V and 1 base at J, with 17 bases between the two ends. Germline V gives CDR1 SGDLS, CDR2 YYNGEE. This CDR3 has 16 amino acids. CDR3 nucleotide sequence: TGTGCCAGCAGCCACCCGGTAGCGACCACCCAAGAGACCCAGTACTTC. Translation: CASSHPVATTQETQYF.

The gene calls are TRBV13 and TRBJ2-7; TRBD2 matches 7 bases. Germline-derived CDR1 and CDR2 are PRHDT and FYEKMQ (reference sequence). V lost 8 bases and J lost 4; bases outside the gene matches: 11. The length of the CDR3 is 14 residues. The DNA for the CDR3 is TGTGCCAGCGGGGCCCTGTCTAGCGGTTACGAGCAGTACTTC. Protein product: CASGALSSGYEQYF.

The chain has TRBV6-5 and TRBJ2-7, with unresolved D. The germline CDR1 and CDR2 sequences are MNHEY and SVGAGI. V lost 7 bases and J 5 bases, leaving 12 bases between the germline ends. The CDR3 sequence is 12 residues long. The CDR3 DNA reads TGTGCCAGCACCCGGCCTTCGCACGAGCAGTACTTC. Its protein product is CASTRPSHEQYF.

This clone came up a few times. The chain uses TRBV4-2 and TRBJ1-4, with D maybe TRBD1 (5 bases). V was clipped by 0 bases and J by 4 bases, with 15 bases between them. The length of the CDR3 is 17 residues. Germline V gene data show CDR1 as LGHNA and CDR2 as YNFKEQ. CDR3 DNA: TGTGCCAGCAGCCAAGAACAACTGCTGGGGGATAATGAAAAACTGTTTTTT. Its translation is CASSQEQLLGDNEKLFF.

This clone showed up just once. The chain couples TRBV30 to TRBJ2-1, with 8 nucleotides matching TRBD2. The germline V gene encodes CDR1 GTSNPN and CDR2 SVGIG (reference sequence). V trimming: 2 bases; J trimming: 4 bases; junction bases outside the gene matches: 7. The CDR3 contains 15 residues. DNA of the CDR3: TGTGCCTGGAGTATAGTAGCGGGAAGATACAATGAGCAGTTCTTC. Its translation is CAWSIVAGRYNEQFF. Using reference TRBV30 and TRBJ2-1 for the parts outside the CDR3, the full variable domain is SQTIHQWPATLVQPVGSPLSLECTVEGTSNPNLYWYRQAAGRGLQLLFYSVGIGQISSEVPQNLSASRPQDRQFILSSKKLLLSDSGFYLCAWSIVAGRYNEQFFGPGTRLTVL.

The table lists this clone with a few counts. This chain joins TRBV4-2 and TRBJ1-2; the D is unclear. V shed 8 bases and J shed 0 bases, with 10 bases lying between them. The germline V gene has CDR1 LGHNA and CDR2 YNFKEQ. This CDR3 has 13 residues. The CDR3 region is CASSKPPNYGYTF. The CDR3 DNA sequence: TGTGCCAGCTCCAAGCCACCTAACTATGGCTACACCTTC.